This TCR beta chain originates from a study of T cells in narcolepsy. The CDR3 totals 16 residues. In germline, CDR1 is LNHDA, CDR2 SQIVND (reference sequence). Trimming took 6 bases from V and 5 from J, leaving 19 bases between them. A word on this clone: The antigen is not known.

The method was immunoSEQ multiplex PCR; TCRdb's version includes in-frame clones alone and lacks a portion of them. The table records about 30,000 clones, roughly 80% of them present only once. Points from the study as a whole: Blood of same and different patients, but not healthy controls, reportedly held recurring autoreactive clonotypes.

The TCR was taken from a human donor with narcolepsy. Source material: CD45RA- memory CD4+ T cells from PBMCs. This chain links TRBV19 with TRBJ2-2; D tentatively fits TRBD1 or TRBD2 (5 bases each). The CDR3 bases are TGTGCCAGTAGCCTCCGTGGTTCTGGGGGAACCGGGGAGCTGTTTTTT. It yields the protein CASSLRGSGGTGELFF.